This T cell receptor (beta chain) was found in a study of response to subunit inactivated influenza vaccine. Trimming pared 6 bases from V and 7 bases from J, leaving 18 bases between. The CDR3 contains 15 residues. Each CDR3 protein is one row after TCRdb ran MiXCR on the RT-PCR reads. In the table there are just under 550,000 distinct CDR3 sequences, roughly a quarter of which are singletons. The same data also contributed to another study, on T cells expressing NK-cell markers. Per that paper: With UMIs, 5'RACE template switching was used to make TCR beta cDNA. Just one sequenced donor of eight was HCMV-seronegative, while seven were seropositive. A range of about 1.0-8% of CD8+ T cells consisted of dominant NKG2C+ clonotypes in several donors. The CD3+CD56-NKG2C+ fraction of a handful of donors was likewise dominated by these clonotypes. HCMV specificity of expanded NKG2C+ T cell clones remained unclear.

This specimen was CD4+ T cells sorted from PBMCs, taken roughly 12 days after vaccination. The source of this sequence is a man aged 50 to 60 who received an inactivated influenza vaccine. The chain links TRBV12-3 or TRBV12-4 to TRBJ2-2; tentatively, D is TRBD1 or TRBD2 (5 bases each). CDR3 coding DNA: TGTGCCAGCAGCCTGACAGTTGGGACGAGCGGGGAGCTGTTTTTT. Amino acids: CASSLTVGTSGELFF.